This T cell receptor beta chain was found in a study of TIL therapy for anti-PD-1-resistant metastatic lung cancer. The time point denotes: pre-treatment sample, taken before nivolumab and TIL therapy. Tumor tissue came from excised metastases, mostly pleural nodules or supraclavicular lymph nodes. Study-wide points: This highly selected cohort may not generalize to typical lung cancer patients.

The CDR3 has 14 residues. Trimming took off 1 base at V and 7 bases at J, with 11 bases between the two ends. CDR1 and CDR2 from the germline V gene are LGHNA and YNFKEQ. For this clone: Its antigen is unidentified.

The immunoSEQ assay was v3. This table comes from immunoSEQ multiplex PCR, and its TCRdb copy is limited to in-frame clones, with some not included. The table lists 25,000 to 30,000 clones, over 55% of them singletons. This receptor was identified in a woman between 30 and 80 years old with non-small cell lung cancer. The material was tumor tissue, obtained at baseline. This sequence joins TRBV4-2 and TRBJ2-1; a weak D match, TRBD2 (5 bases). The CDR3 nucleotides are TGTGCCAGCAGCCAAGGGGAGCGAGGAAATGAGCAGTTCTTC. This gives the protein CASSQGERGNEQFF.